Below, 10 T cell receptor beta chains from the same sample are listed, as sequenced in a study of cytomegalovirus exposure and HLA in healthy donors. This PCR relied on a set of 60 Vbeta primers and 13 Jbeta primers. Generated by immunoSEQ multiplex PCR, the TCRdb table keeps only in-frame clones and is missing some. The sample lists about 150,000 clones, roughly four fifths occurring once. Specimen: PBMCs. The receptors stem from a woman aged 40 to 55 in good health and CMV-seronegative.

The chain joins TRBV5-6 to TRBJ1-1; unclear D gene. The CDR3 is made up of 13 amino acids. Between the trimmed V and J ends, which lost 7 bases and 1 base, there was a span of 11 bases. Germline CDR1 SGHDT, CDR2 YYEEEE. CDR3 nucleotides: TGTGCCAGCTGCGATACTCGGAACACTGAAGCTTTCTTT. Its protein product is CASCDTRNTEAFF.

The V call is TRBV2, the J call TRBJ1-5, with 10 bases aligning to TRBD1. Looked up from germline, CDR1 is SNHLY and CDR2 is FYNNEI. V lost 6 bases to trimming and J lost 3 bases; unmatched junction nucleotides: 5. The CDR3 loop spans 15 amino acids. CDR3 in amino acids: CASSGGTGANQPQHF. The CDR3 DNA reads TGTGCCAGCAGCGGAGGGACAGGGGCCAATCAGCCCCAGCATTTT.

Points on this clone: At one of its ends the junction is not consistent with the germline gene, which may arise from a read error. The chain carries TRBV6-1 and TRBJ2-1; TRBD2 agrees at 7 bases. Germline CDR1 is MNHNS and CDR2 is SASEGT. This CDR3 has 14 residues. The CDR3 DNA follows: TGTGCCAGCAGTGAAAGGTCTGAGGTGGGGGGGGACCTCTTC. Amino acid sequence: CASSERSEVGGDLF.

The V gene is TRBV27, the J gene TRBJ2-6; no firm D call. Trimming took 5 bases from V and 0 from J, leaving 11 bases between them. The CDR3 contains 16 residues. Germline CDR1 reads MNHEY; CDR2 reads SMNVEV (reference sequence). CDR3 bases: TGTGCCAGCAGTAGGCGGAGTTCCTCTGGGGCCAACGTCCTGACTTTC. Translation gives CASSRRSSSGANVLTF. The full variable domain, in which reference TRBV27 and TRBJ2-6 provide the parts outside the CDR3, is EAQVTQNPRYLITVTGKKLTVTCSQNMNHEYMSWYRQDPGLGLRQIYYSMNVEVTDKGDVPEGYKVSRKEKRNFPLILESPSPNQTSLYFCASSRRSSSGANVLTFGAGSRLTVL.

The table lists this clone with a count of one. DNA for the CDR3: TGTGCCAGCAGTCACAAAAAGGACTTATTCTCTGGGGCCAACGTCCTGACTTTC. As protein: CASSHKKDLFSGANVLTF. The chain is built from TRBV28 and TRBJ2-6; D might be TRBD2 (5 bases). Germline V gene sequence: CDR1 MDHEN, CDR2 SYDVKM. V lost 5 bases, J lost 0 bases, and 17 bases lay in between. This CDR3 has 18 amino acids.

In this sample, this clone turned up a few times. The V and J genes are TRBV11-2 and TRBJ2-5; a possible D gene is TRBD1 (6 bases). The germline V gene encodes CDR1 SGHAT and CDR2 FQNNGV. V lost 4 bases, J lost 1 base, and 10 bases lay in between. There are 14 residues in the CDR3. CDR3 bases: TGTGCCAGCAGCTCCACAGGGCTCCAAGAGACCCAGTACTTC. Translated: CASSSTGLQETQYF.

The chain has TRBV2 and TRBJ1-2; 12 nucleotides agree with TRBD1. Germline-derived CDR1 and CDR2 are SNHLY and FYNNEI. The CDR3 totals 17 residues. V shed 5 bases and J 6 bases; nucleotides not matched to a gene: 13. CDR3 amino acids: CASSRPGQGADGDGYTF. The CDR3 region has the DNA TGTGCCAGCAGTAGACCGGGACAGGGGGCCGATGGTGATGGCTACACCTTC.

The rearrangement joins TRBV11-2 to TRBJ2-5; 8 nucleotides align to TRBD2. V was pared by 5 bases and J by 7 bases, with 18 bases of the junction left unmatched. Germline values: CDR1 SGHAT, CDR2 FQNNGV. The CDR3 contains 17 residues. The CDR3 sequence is CASSTQTSGGGRVTQYF. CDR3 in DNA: TGTGCCAGCAGCACTCAAACTAGCGGAGGGGGGCGGGTGACCCAGTACTTC. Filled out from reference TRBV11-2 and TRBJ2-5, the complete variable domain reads EAGVAQSPRYKIIEKRQSVAFWCNPISGHATLYWYQQILGQGPKLLIQFQNNGVVDDSQLPKDRFSAERLKGVDSTLKIQPAKLEDSAVYLCASSTQTSGGGRVTQYFGPGTRLLVL.

The CDR3 nucleotides read TGCGCCAGCTCCCGGGACACCGCGACTAATTCACCCCTCCACTTT. This encodes CASSRDTATNSPLHF. The V call is TRBV5-1, the J call TRBJ1-6, with TRBD1 as a possible D gene (6 bases). This CDR3 has 15 amino acids. V was cut by 7 bases and J by 6 bases, with 17 bases left in between. Germline values: CDR1 SGHRS, CDR2 YFSETQ.

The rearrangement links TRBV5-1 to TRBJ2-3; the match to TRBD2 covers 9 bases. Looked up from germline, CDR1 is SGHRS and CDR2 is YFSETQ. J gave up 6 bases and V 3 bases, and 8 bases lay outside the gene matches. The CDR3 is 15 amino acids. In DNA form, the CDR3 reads TGCGCCAGCAGCTCTAGCGGGGTCTCATTCGATACGCAGTATTTT. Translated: CASSSSGVSFDTQYF. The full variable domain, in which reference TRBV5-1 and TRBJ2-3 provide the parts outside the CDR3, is KAGVTQTPRYLIKTRGQQVTLSCSPISGHRSVSWYQQTPGQGLQFLFEYFSETQRNKGNFPGRFSGRQFSNSRSEMNVSTLELGDSALYLCASSSSGVSFDTQYFGPGTRLTVL.